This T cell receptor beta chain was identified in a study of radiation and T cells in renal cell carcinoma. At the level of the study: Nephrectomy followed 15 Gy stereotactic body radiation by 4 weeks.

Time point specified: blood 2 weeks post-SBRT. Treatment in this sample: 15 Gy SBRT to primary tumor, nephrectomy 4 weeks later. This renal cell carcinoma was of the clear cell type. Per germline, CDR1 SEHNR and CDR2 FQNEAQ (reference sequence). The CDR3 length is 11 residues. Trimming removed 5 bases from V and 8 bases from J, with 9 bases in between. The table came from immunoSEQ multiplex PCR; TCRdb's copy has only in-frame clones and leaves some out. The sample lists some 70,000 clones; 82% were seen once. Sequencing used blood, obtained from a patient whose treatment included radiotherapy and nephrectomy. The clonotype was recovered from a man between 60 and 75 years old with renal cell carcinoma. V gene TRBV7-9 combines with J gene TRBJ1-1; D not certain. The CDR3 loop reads CASSRLGEAFF. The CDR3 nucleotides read TGTGCCAGCAGCCGCCTGGGGGAAGCTTTCTTT.